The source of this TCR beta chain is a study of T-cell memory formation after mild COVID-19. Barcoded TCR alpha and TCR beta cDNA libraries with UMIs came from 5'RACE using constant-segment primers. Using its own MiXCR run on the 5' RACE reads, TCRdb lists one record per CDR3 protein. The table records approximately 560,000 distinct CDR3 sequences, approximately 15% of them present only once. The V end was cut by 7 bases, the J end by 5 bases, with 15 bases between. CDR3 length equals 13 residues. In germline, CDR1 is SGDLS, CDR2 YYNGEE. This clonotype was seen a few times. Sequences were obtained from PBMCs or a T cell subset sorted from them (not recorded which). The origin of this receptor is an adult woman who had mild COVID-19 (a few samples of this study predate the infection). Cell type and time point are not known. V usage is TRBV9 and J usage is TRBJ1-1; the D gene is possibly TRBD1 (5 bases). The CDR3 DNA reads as TGTGCCAGCGGGGGGAGGTTGGGGACTGAAGCTTTCTTT. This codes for CASGGRLGTEAFF. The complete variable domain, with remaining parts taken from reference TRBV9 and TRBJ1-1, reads DSGVTQTPKHLITATGQRVTLRCSPRSGDLSVYWYQQSLDQGLQFLIQYYNGEERAKGNILERFSAQQFPDLHSELNLSSLELGDSALYFCASGGRLGTEAFFGQGTRLTVV.